This TCR beta chain derives from a study of cytomegalovirus exposure and HLA in healthy donors. This CDR3 region has 14 residues. The germline V gene has CDR1 SGDLS and CDR2 YYNGEE. With V trimmed by 0 bases and J by 5 bases, 2 bases remained unmatched. Study conclusions and caveats: Many donors shared some public TCRs, even though most TCR sequences were rare. Most of the CMV-associated TCR beta chains (in a later analysis) appeared to be HLA-restricted.

Primers for the PCR totalled 60 Vbeta and 13 Jbeta. Only in-frame clones appear in the TCRdb table, and some are missing; sequencing was by immunoSEQ multiplex PCR. The repertoire consists of 150,000 to 200,000 clones, with roughly 80% occurring once and the leading ten covering about 6%. When sampled, the donors appeared nominally healthy, though they likely had unrecorded immune exposures. On this clone itself: Its cognate antigen is unknown.

V usage is TRBV9 and J usage is TRBJ1-1; 9 bases fit TRBD1. Sequenced sample: PBMCs. The receptor was isolated from a woman aged 25 to 39 in good health and CMV-seropositive. The CDR3 DNA reads as TGTGCCAGCAGCGTAGCAGGGACAGGGACTGAAGCTTTCTTT. Protein sequence: CASSVAGTGTEAFF.